This T cell receptor beta chain stems from a study of blood T cell repertoires in COVID-19. Across the study: The United States, Italy and Spain supplied acute and convalescent COVID-19 samples.

The repertoire was sequenced with immunoSEQ multiplex PCR; TCRdb's copy has only in-frame clones and lacks some. Of hundreds of thousands of clones in the sample, 84% were seen once. V was cut by 3 bases and J by 0 bases, with 9 bases left in between. The CDR3 length is 15 residues. The germline gives CDR1 PRHDT, CDR2 FYEKMQ (reference sequence). The source of this sequence is a human donor in a cohort sampled during active COVID-19. Sequencing was done on a sample of peripheral blood. The chain is built from TRBV13 and TRBJ1-3; D not certain. CDR3 region: CASSFQTVSGNTIYF. The CDR3, as DNA: TGTGCCAGCAGCTTTCAAACTGTCTCTGGAAACACCATATATTTT.